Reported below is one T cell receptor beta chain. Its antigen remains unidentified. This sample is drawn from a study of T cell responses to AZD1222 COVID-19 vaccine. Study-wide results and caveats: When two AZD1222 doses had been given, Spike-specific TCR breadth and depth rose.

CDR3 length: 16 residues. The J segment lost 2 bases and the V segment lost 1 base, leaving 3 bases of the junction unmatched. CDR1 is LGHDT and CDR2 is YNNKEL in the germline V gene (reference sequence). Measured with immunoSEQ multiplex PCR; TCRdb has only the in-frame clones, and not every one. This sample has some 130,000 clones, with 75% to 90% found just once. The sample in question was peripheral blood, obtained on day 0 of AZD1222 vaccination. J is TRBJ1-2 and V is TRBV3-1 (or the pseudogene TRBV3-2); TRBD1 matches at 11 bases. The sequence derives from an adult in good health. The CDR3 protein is CASSQAGTGGNYGYTF. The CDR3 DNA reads TGTGCCAGCAGCCAAGCGGGGACAGGGGGGAACTATGGCTACACCTTC.